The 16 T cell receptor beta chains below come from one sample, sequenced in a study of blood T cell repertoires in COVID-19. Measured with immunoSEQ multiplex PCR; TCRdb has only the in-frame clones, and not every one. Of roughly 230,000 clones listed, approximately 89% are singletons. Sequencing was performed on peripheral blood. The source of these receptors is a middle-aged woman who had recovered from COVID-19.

CDR3 nucleotides: TGCGCCAGCAGCCTACAAGAGACCCAGTACTTC. Its protein is CASSLQETQYF. The chain combines TRBV5-1 with TRBJ2-5; no firm D call. Trimming removed 4 bases from V and 2 bases from J, with 3 bases in between. Germline assignment: CDR1 SGHRS and CDR2 YFSETQ. This CDR3 region has 11 residues.

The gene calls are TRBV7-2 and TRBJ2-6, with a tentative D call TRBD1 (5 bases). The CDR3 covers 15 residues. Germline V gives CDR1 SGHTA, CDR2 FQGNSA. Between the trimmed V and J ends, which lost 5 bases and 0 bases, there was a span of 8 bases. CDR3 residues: CASSLGHSGANVLTF. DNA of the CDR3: TGTGCCAGCAGCCTCGGACACTCTGGGGCCAACGTCCTGACTTTC.

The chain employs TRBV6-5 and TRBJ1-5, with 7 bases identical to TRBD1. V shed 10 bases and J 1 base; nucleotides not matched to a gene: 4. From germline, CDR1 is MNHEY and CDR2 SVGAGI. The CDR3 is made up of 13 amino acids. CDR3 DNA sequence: TGTGCCACGGGACAGTTGAGCAATCAGCCCCAGCATTTT. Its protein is CATGQLSNQPQHF.

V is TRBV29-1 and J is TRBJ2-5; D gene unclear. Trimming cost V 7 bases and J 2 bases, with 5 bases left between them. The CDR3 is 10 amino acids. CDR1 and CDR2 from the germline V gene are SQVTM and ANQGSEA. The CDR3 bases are TGCAGCGGCGCGCAAGAGACCCAGTACTTC. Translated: CSGAQETQYF.

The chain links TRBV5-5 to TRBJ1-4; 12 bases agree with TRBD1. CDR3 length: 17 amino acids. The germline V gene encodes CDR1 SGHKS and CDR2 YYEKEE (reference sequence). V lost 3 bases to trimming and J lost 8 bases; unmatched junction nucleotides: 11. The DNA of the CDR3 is TGTGCCAGCAGCTCCGTCCCGGGACAGGGGGCTCGGGAAAAACTGTTTTTT. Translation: CASSSVPGQGAREKLFF.

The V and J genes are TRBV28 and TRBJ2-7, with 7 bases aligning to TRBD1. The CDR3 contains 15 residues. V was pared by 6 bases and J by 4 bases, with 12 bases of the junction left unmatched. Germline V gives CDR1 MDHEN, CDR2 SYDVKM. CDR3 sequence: CASRSTDRHVYEQYF. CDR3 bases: TGTGCCAGCAGGTCAACGGACAGGCACGTGTACGAGCAGTACTTC.

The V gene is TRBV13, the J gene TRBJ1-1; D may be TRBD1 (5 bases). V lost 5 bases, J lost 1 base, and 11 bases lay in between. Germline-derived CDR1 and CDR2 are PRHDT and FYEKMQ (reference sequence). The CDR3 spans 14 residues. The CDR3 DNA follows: TGTGCCAGCAGCCTCCGAAGGGGGAACACTGAAGCTTTCTTT. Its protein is CASSLRRGNTEAFF. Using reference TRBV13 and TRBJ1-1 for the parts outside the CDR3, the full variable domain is AAGVIQSPRHLIKEKRETATLKCYPIPRHDTVYWYQQGPGQDPQFLISFYEKMQSDKGSIPDRFSAQQFSDYHSELNMSSLELGDSALYFCASSLRRGNTEAFFGQGTRLTVV.

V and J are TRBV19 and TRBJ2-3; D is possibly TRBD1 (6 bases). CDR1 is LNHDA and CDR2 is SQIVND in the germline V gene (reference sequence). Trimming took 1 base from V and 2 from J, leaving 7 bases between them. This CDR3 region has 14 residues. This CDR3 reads CASSIGQATDTQYF. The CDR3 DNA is TGTGCCAGTAGTATAGGACAGGCCACAGATACGCAGTATTTT. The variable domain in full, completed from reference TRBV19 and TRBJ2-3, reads DGGITQSPKYLFRKEGQNVTLSCEQNLNHDAMYWYRQDPGQGLRLIYYSQIVNDFQKGDIAEGYSVSREKKESFPLTVTSAQKNPTAFYLCASSIGQATDTQYFGPGTRLTVL.

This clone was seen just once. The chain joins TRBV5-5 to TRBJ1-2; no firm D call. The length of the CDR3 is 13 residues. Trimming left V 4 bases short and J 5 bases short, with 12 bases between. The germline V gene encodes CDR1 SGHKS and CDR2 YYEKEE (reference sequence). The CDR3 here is CASSLDPGYGYTF. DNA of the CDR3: TGTGCCAGCAGCCTAGACCCCGGTTATGGCTACACCTTC.

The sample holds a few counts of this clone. DNA of the CDR3: TGTGCTAGTGCTCGGACAGGGAATTCCTACGAGCAGTACTTC. This translates into CASARTGNSYEQYF. This chain joins TRBV12-5 and TRBJ2-7, with 8 bases matching TRBD1. V shed 7 bases, J shed 1 base, and the junction held 6 bases outside the gene matches. Germline V lookup: CDR1 LGHNT, CDR2 FRNRAP. The CDR3 contains 14 residues.

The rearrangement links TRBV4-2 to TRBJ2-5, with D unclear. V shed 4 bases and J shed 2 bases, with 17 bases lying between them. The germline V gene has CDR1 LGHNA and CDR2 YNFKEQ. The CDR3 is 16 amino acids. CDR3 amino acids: CASSRSLEPGQETQYF. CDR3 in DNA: TGTGCCAGCAGCCGGTCCCTGGAGCCTGGGCAAGAGACCCAGTACTTC.

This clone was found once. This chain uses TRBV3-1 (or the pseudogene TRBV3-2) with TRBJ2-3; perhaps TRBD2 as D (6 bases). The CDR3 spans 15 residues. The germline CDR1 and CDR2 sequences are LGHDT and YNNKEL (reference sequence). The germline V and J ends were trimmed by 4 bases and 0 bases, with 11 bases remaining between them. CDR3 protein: CASSRGLISTDTQYF. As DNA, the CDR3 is TGTGCCAGCAGCCGCGGACTAATCAGCACAGATACGCAGTATTTT.

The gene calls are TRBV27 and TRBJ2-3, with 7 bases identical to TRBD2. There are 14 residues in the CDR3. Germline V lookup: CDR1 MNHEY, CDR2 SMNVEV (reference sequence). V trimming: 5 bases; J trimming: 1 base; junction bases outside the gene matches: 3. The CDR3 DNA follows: TGTGCCAGCAGTCGTCTAGCGGGCACAGATACGCAGTATTTT. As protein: CASSRLAGTDTQYF.

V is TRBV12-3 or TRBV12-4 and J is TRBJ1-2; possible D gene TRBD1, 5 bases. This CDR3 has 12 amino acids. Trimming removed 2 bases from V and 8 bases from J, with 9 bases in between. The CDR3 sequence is CASSLYQGGYTF. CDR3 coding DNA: TGTGCCAGCAGTTTATATCAGGGCGGCTACACCTTC.

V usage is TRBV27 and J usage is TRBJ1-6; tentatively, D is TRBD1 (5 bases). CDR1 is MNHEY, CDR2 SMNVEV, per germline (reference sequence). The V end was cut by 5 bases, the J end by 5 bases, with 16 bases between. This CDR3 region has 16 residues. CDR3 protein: CASSPSPDINNSPLHF. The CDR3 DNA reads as TGTGCCAGCAGTCCCTCCCCGGACATAAATAATTCACCCCTCCACTTT.

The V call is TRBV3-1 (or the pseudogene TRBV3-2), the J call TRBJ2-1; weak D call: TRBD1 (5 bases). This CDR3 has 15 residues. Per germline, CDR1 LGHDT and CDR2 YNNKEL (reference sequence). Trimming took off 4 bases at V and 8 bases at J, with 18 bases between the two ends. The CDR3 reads CASSPIWKTAHEQFF. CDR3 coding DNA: TGTGCCAGCAGCCCCATCTGGAAGACAGCGCATGAGCAGTTCTTC.